This entry is about one T cell receptor beta chain. Its antigen is currently unknown. Germline V gene sequence: CDR1 MDHEN, CDR2 SYDVKM. V was trimmed by 3 bases and J by 3 bases, leaving 6 bases between them. The CDR3 length is 12 residues. The data originate from a study of beta chain features in type 1 diabetes. The study, taken as a whole, reports: Shorter TCRB CDR3s, moderately but significantly so, were found in Type 1 diabetes patients in all four CD4+ subsets. Any role of HLA type in TCRB rearrangement remained unresolved here. Reduced insertions and increased deletions marked VDJ junctions in type 1 diabetes patients.

Sequencing targeted expressed TCRB transcripts, as all isolated RNA had been reverse transcribed. Clones were read by immunoSEQ multiplex PCR, and TCRdb kept only the in-frame ones, dropping some. The sample holds about 53,000 clones; 63% are singletons and the top ten take 0.29%. Once sorted, every population was more than 98% pure. Material for sequencing was stem cell memory CD4+ T cells from blood. The TCR comes from a woman in her thirties with type 1 diabetes. This rearrangement joins TRBV28 to TRBJ2-7; D is uncertain. The CDR3 reads CASSFQVYEQYF. Here the CDR3 DNA reads TGTGCCAGCAGTTTTCAGGTCTACGAGCAGTACTTC.